The rows below give T cell receptor beta chains drawn from one sample of a study of CD8 T cells in Susac syndrome. TCRdb reprocessed the immunoSEQ multiplex PCR reads via MiXCR and lists one record per CDR3 protein. Altogether fewer than 60,000 distinct CDR3 sequences are present, 85% to 95% being singletons, with the ten largest covering 0.75%. Sequenced material: CD8+ T cells from PBMCs. The receptors stem from a human donor with Susac syndrome. The CDR3 runs from the conserved cysteine through the conserved F or W.

v_gene: TRBV9; j_gene: TRBJ1-6; CDR3aa: CASSVWASGSPLHF
v_gene: TRBV24-1; j_gene: TRBJ2-2; CDR3aa: CATSVNGELFF
v_gene: TRBV12-3/TRBV12-4; j_gene: TRBJ2-2; CDR3aa: CASSAGGPGELFF
v_gene: TRBV6-5; j_gene: TRBJ2-4; CDR3aa: CASSYGTSGKNIQYF
v_gene: TRBV20-1; j_gene: TRBJ2-3; CDR3aa: CSASYRGSTSGDTQYF
v_gene: TRBV5-6; j_gene: TRBJ1-1; CDR3aa: CASSLAGMDTEAFF
v_gene: TRBV2; j_gene: TRBJ2-3; CDR3aa: CASTYRGLGTDTQYF
v_gene: TRBV30; j_gene: TRBJ2-2; CDR3aa: CAWSPTRPSELFF
v_gene: TRBV25-1; j_gene: TRBJ2-3; CDR3aa: CASSESDGSTDTQYF
v_gene: TRBV5-4; j_gene: TRBJ2-7; CDR3aa: CASSAWTGGSLEQYF
v_gene: TRBV7-6; j_gene: TRBJ2-3; CDR3aa: CASSSEILLAGDTDTQYF
v_gene: TRBV9; j_gene: TRBJ2-1; CDR3aa: CASNNRRGNEQFF
v_gene: TRBV2; j_gene: TRBJ1-4; CDR3aa: CASRGLGNEKLFF
v_gene: TRBV7-2; j_gene: TRBJ2-1; CDR3aa: CATYRASSSYNEQFF
v_gene: TRBV19; j_gene: TRBJ2-3; CDR3aa: CASASAPDTQYF
v_gene: TRBV21-1; j_gene: TRBJ2-7; CDR3aa: CARGGTGALCYF
v_gene: TRBV10-2; j_gene: TRBJ1-1; CDR3aa: CASSWDRTEAFF
v_gene: TRBV9; j_gene: TRBJ1-5; CDR3aa: CASGVSNQPQHF
v_gene: TRBV27; j_gene: TRBJ1-3; CDR3aa: CASRTQGTGNTIYF
v_gene: TRBV6-1; j_gene: TRBJ1-1; CDR3aa: CASSLSAGNTEAFF